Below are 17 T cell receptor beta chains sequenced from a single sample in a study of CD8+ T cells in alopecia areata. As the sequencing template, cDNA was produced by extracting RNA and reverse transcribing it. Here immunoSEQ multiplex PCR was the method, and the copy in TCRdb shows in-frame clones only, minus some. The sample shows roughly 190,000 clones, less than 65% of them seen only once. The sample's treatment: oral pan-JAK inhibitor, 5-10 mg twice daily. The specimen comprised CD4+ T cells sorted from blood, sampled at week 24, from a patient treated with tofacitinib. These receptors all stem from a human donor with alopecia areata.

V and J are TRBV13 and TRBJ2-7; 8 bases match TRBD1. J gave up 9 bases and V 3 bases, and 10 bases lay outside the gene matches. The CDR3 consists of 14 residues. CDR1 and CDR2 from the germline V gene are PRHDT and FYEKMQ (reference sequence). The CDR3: CASSFRQGSLGQYF. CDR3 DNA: TGTGCCAGCAGCTTCCGACAGGGGTCTTTGGGGCAGTACTTC.

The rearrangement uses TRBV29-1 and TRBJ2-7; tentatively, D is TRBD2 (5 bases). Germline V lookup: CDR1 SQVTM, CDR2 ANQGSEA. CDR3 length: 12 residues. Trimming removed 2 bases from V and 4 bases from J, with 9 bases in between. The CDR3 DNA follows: TGCAGCGTTGAACTAGCTGGGTACGAGCAGTACTTC. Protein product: CSVELAGYEQYF.

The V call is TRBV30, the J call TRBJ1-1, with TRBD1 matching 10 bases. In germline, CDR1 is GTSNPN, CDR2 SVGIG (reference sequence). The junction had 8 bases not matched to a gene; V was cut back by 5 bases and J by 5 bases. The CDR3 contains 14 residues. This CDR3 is CAWERQGAGTEAFF. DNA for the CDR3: TGTGCCTGGGAGAGACAGGGGGCAGGAACTGAAGCTTTCTTT.

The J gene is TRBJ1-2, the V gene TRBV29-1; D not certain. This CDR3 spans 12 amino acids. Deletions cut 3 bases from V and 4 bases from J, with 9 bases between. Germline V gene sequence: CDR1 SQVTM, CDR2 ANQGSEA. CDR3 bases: TGCAGCGTTGATCCACAGTCCTATGGCTACACCTTC. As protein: CSVDPQSYGYTF.

The CDR3 here is CSAIGPPGANVLTF. For the CDR3, the DNA is TGCAGCGCCATCGGGCCCCCTGGGGCCAACGTCCTGACTTTC. The V gene is TRBV29-1, the J gene TRBJ2-6; D not resolved. Germline V gives CDR1 SQVTM, CDR2 ANQGSEA. V was pared by 7 bases and J by 2 bases, with 12 bases between. This CDR3 comprises 14 residues.

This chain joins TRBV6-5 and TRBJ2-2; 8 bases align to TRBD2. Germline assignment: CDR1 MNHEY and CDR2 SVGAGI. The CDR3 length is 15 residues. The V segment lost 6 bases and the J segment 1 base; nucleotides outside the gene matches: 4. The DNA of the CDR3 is TGTGCCAGCAGACCCCTAGCGGGGAACACCGGGGAGCTGTTTTTT. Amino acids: CASRPLAGNTGELFF.

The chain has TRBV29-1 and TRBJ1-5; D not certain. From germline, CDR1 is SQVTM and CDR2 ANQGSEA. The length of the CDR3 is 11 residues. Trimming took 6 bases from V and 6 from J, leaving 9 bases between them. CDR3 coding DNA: TGCAGCGTCACATTGTCTCAGCCCCAGCATTTT. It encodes CSVTLSQPQHF.

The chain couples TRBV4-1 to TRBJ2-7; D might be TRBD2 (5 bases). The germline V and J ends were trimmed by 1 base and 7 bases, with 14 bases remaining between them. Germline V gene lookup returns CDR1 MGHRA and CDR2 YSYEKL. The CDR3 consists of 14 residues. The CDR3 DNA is TGCGCCAGCAGCCAAGTCCGGACGGGCGGGGAGCAGTACTTC. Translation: CASSQVRTGGEQYF.

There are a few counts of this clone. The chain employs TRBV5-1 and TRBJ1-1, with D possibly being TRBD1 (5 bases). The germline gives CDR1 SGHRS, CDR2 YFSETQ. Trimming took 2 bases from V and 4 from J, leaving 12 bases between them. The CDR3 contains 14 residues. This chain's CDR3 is CASSFQGGGTEAFF. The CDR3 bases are TGCGCCAGCAGCTTTCAGGGCGGGGGCACTGAAGCTTTCTTT.

CDR3 bases: TGCGCCAGCAGCCTCGGCGGAGTTGCAGATACGCAGTATTTT. As protein: CASSLGGVADTQYF. The rearrangement uses TRBV5-1 and TRBJ2-3; D call uncertain. The CDR3 length is 14 residues. Trimming removed 4 bases from V and 4 bases from J, with 13 bases in between. Germline assignment: CDR1 SGHRS and CDR2 YFSETQ. Drawing the rest from reference TRBV5-1 and TRBJ2-3, the complete variable domain is KAGVTQTPRYLIKTRGQQVTLSCSPISGHRSVSWYQQTPGQGLQFLFEYFSETQRNKGNFPGRFSGRQFSNSRSEMNVSTLELGDSALYLCASSLGGVADTQYFGPGTRLTVL.

CDR3 loop: CATRLVSNSPLHF. The CDR3 DNA reads TGTGCCACCAGATTAGTTTCGAATTCACCCCTCCACTTT. J is TRBJ1-6 and V is TRBV15; D is unresolved. CDR1 is LNHNV and CDR2 is YYDKDF in the germline V gene (reference sequence). V lost 6 bases to trimming and J lost 7 bases, with 10 bases between them. CDR3 length equals 13 residues.

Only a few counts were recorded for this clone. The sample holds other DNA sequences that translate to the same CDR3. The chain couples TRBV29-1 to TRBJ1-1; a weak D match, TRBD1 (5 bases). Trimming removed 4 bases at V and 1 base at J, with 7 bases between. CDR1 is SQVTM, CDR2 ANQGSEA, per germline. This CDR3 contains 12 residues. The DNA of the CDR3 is TGCAGCGTTGTAGGGGAGAACACTGAAGCTTTCTTT. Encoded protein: CSVVGENTEAFF.

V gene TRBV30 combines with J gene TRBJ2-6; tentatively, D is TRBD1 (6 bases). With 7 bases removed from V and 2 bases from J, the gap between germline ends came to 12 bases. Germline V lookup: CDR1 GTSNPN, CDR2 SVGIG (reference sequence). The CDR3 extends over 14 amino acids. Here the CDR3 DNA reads TGTGCCTACACGACAGGTGCTGGGGCCAACGTCCTGACTTTC. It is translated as CAYTTGAGANVLTF. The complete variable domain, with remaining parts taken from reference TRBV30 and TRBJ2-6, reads SQTIHQWPATLVQPVGSPLSLECTVEGTSNPNLYWYRQAAGRGLQLLFYSVGIGQISSEVPQNLSASRPQDRQFILSSKKLLLSDSGFYLCAYTTGAGANVLTFGAGSRLTVL.

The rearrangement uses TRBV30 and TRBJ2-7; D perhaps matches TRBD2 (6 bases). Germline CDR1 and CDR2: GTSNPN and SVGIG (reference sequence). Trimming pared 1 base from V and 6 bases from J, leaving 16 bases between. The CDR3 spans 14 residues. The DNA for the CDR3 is TGTGCCTGGAGTGAGGAGGGATTCGGTCGCGAGCAGTACTTC. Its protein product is CAWSEEGFGREQYF.

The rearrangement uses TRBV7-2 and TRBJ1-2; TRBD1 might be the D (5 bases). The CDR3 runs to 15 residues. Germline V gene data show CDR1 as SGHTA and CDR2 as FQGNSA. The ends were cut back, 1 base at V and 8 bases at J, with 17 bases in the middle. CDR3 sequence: CASSLDRAWGFGYTF. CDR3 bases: TGTGCCAGCAGCTTAGATCGGGCTTGGGGCTTCGGCTACACCTTC.

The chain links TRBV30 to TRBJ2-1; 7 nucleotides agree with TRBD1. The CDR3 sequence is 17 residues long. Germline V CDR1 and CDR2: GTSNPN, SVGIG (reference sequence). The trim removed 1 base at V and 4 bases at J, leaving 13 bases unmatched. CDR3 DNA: TGTGCCTGGAGTGCAAGGTGGTCACAGGGGCCATACAATGAGCAGTTCTTC. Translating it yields CAWSARWSQGPYNEQFF.

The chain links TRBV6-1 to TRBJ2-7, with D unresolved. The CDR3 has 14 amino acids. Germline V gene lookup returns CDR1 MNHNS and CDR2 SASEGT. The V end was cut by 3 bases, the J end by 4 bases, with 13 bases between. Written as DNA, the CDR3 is TGTGCCAGCAGTGACGTTCTTTTGGGGTACGAGCAGTACTTC. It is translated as CASSDVLLGYEQYF.